One and the same sample provided the 6 T cell receptor beta chains below, sequenced in a study of read filtering for tumor transcriptome and immune sequencing. The library was built from roughly 400 ng RNA with molecular barcoded adaptors for alpha/delta and beta/gamma chains. One entry per CDR3 protein, called by TCRdb with MiXCR from the reads. The sample contains more than 100,000 distinct CDR3 sequences, 10% to 15% of which appear only once. The material sequenced was a population of CD138-negative cells sorted from bone marrow. Every receptor here comes from a donor over 35 with multiple myeloma.

This clonotype came up many times. This chain uses TRBV7-9 with TRBJ1-1; no firm D call. Germline values: CDR1 SEHNR, CDR2 FQNEAQ (reference sequence). V was clipped by 5 bases and J by 11 bases, with 12 bases between them. The CDR3 contains 11 residues. CDR3 nucleotides: TGTGCCAGCAGCCTTACCAACCAGGCTTTCTTT. This translates into CASSLTNQAFF.

Ten or more counts support this clonotype. The chain carries TRBV6-4 and TRBJ2-2; D not certain. Germline V gene data show CDR1 as MRHNA and CDR2 as SNTAGT. This CDR3 has 13 amino acids. The germline V and J ends were trimmed by 5 bases and 6 bases, with 10 bases remaining between them. CDR3 sequence (DNA): TGTGCCAGCAGTTACGACTTCGCCGGGGAGCTGTTTTTT. This encodes CASSYDFAGELFF.

Details on this clonotype: A much larger clonotype is one base distant, so this may be a read error. The rearrangement uses TRBV20-1 and TRBJ2-7, with TRBD1 matching over 11 bases. CDR1 and CDR2 from the germline V gene are DFQATT and SNEGSKA (reference sequence). The CDR3 covers 14 residues. The J segment lost 4 bases and the V segment lost 5 bases, leaving 7 bases of the junction unmatched. For the CDR3, the DNA is TGCAGTGCTGGGATTGGACAGGGGGCTTACGAGCAGTACTTC. Translation gives CSAGIGQGAYEQYF.

This clonotype has ten or more counts. This rearrangement joins TRBV7-2 to TRBJ1-5, with D hard to call. Germline loops: CDR1 SGHTA, CDR2 FQGNSA. V shed 3 bases and J shed 8 bases, with 11 bases lying between them. The CDR3 has 13 residues. DNA of the CDR3: TGTGCCAGCAGCTTCGGGGAGAGTGAGCCCCAGCATTTT. Translated, it gives CASSFGESEPQHF.

V gene TRBV12-3 or TRBV12-4 combines with J gene TRBJ2-1; no clear D. Trimming shortened V by 4 bases and J by 9 bases, and 10 bases separated the two germline ends. The CDR3 sequence is 12 residues long. CDR3 region: CASSSDRTEQFF. The CDR3 DNA reads as TGTGCCAGCAGTTCGGACCGTACTGAGCAGTTCTTC.

This clonotype was detected ten times or more. The rearrangement uses TRBV20-1 and TRBJ1-1; D might be TRBD1 (6 bases). V lost 7 bases and J 0 bases, leaving 12 bases between the germline ends. The CDR3 has 13 residues. Looked up from germline, CDR1 is DFQATT and CDR2 is SNEGSKA (reference sequence). The CDR3 is CSVSGQMNTEAFF. The DNA of the CDR3 is TGCAGTGTGTCAGGACAGATGAACACTGAAGCTTTCTTT.